This T cell receptor (beta chain) was captured by sequencing in a study of identifying expanded T cells in peripheral blood. Regarding the study as a whole: Two-week clone count variance significantly increased as total template count grew. Differentially abundant clones: about 1.2 between replicates, about 15 at two to three weeks, 19 to 20 at four.

Of note for this clone: Its antigen remains unidentified.

Here immunoSEQ multiplex PCR was the method, and the copy in TCRdb shows in-frame clones only, minus some. The sample lists about 80,000 clones; approximately 90% were seen once. Healthy donors had no documented immune events, such as infections, while sampled. CDR3 length equals 18 residues. Germline V gene data show CDR1 as LNHNV and CDR2 as YYDKDF (reference sequence). Trimming stripped 3 bases from V and 9 bases from J, with 24 bases between. Sequencing was done on a sample of blood. The V call is TRBV15, the J call TRBJ1-6; the D gene is possibly TRBD1 (6 bases). The receptor comes from a person aged 18 to 69 in good health. The CDR3 loop reads CATSRNRERGHFGSPLHF. The CDR3 bases are TGTGCCACCAGCAGGAACAGGGAGAGAGGGCATTTCGGTTCACCCCTCCACTTT.